The sequence of this T cell receptor (beta chain) was determined in a study of blood T cell repertoires in COVID-19. In the original processing: Using reference gene primer amplification, nucleated cell counts were estimated. Clones were sequenced by immunoSEQ multiplex PCR, and TCRdb holds only the in-frame ones, with some missing. For V, J and clone size, that table is used; D and trimming come from the DNA. The repertoire has about 370,000 clones, around 90% of them found once; the top ten carry around 6.3%. This receptor was identified in a man aged 18-30 years with active or convalescent COVID-19. Sequencing input: peripheral blood.

The CDR3 reads CASSLPQGLAGGPVGNEQFF. CDR3 bases: TGTGCCAGCAGTTTACCTCAGGGACTAGCGGGGGGTCCGGTGGGCAATGAGCAGTTCTTC. The chain joins TRBV28 to TRBJ2-1; 15 bases are shared with TRBD2. The CDR3 is made up of 20 amino acids. Germline values: CDR1 MDHEN, CDR2 SYDVKM. The V segment lost 2 bases and the J segment 6 bases; nucleotides outside the gene matches: 14.